A selection of T cell receptor beta chains follows, all from one sample in a study of cytomegalovirus exposure and HLA in healthy donors. The method was immunoSEQ multiplex PCR; TCRdb's version includes in-frame clones alone and lacks a portion of them. The table lists under 200,000 clones, approximately 84% of them singletons. The specimen was PBMCs. The receptors come from a woman between 40 and 50 years old in good health and CMV-seropositive. Each CDR3 is given with its conserved first and last residue.

V	J	CDR3
TRBV30	TRBJ2-7	CAWSVRDRGLYEQYF
TRBV4-2	TRBJ2-3	CASSPGTSGSTDTQYF
TRBV19	TRBJ1-2	CASSIRYYGYTF
TRBV30	TRBJ1-2	CAWKRRGAGNYGYTF
TRBV7-8	TRBJ2-3	CASSPPSGGGVIDTQYF
TRBV11-2	TRBJ2-1	CASSPRPGGTYNEQFF
TRBV5-1	TRBJ1-3	CASSPDRAGGNTIYF
TRBV6-1	TRBJ2-4	CASSEGFGLAKNSQYF
TRBV7-8	TRBJ2-1	CASSLVGGGYNEQFF
TRBV7-9	TRBJ2-3	CASSTSGNTDTQYF
TRBV30	TRBJ1-3	CAWYRGSGNTIYF
TRBV5-5	TRBJ1-1	CASSFKGRATEAFF
TRBV9	TRBJ2-1	CASSTGTSGYNEQFF
TRBV5-5	TRBJ1-1	CASSYNRGGVHTEAFF
TRBV30	TRBJ1-6	CAWSVWLAETPLHF
TRBV7-7	TRBJ2-5	CASSLLGGEGTQYF
TRBV6-5	TRBJ2-1	CASSQLGGRGDEQFF
TRBV28	TRBJ1-5	CASRGGRIQGTSNQPQHF
TRBV7-3	TRBJ1-1	CASSLGGLQEAFF
TRBV19	TRBJ2-2	CASSHRWAGTGELFF
TRBV2	TRBJ2-5	CASRNQRGGRETQYF
TRBV20-1	TRBJ2-1	CSAEGINEQFF
TRBV10-3	TRBJ1-1	CAISESQVGTEAFF
TRBV7-8	TRBJ2-3	CASSLPRGITDTQYF
TRBV15	TRBJ2-7	CATSRTPGLAGGYEQYF
TRBV7-2	TRBJ2-3	CASRKRPSGGIHTDTQYF
TRBV7-2	TRBJ2-6	CASGPGTQRSGANVLTF
TRBV27	TRBJ1-5	CASSFSLADQPQHF
TRBV11-3	TRBJ2-1	CASSLGGGGGQGNEQFF
TRBV5-4	TRBJ2-3	CASSPGDRGYTDTQYF
TRBV29-1	TRBJ2-1	CSVGGPREQFF
TRBV2	-	CASRRGRSSYEQYF
TRBV11-2	TRBJ2-7	CASSLGGASGEQYF
TRBV5-1	TRBJ1-3	CASSVIGGSGNTIYF
TRBV5-1	TRBJ2-6	CASSLGDRGREIGANVLTF
TRBV30	TRBJ1-2	CAWGSGTGRYGYTF
TRBV5-4	TRBJ2-2	CASSPGVNTGELFF
TRBV6-1	TRBJ1-2	CASSDLGGYGYTF
TRBV9	TRBJ2-3	CASSVAIGGAKSTDTQYF
TRBV13	TRBJ2-2	CASSLGLRRNGRSYTGELFF
TRBV4-3	-	CASSPDREYEQYF
TRBV9	TRBJ1-2	CASSSEDRGYGYTF
TRBV10-1	TRBJ2-5	CASRAGGKQETQYF
TRBV11-2	TRBJ2-2	CASSFLAANTGELFF
TRBV15	TRBJ2-6	CATSRLQGSGANGLTF
TRBV5-4	TRBJ1-6	CASSLTDNSPLHF
TRBV7-2	TRBJ1-1	CASSINGGGLNTEAFF
TRBV19	TRBJ1-2	CASSMWRDGYTF
TRBV5-1	TRBJ1-1	CASSLGPGRLGNTEAFF
TRBV30	TRBJ1-5	CAWSRQGLQPQHF
TRBV11-2	TRBJ1-1	CASSLGVRVVTEAFF
TRBV5-6	TRBJ1-5	CASSKTGYSNQPQHF
TRBV9	TRBJ2-5	CASSPLGRGRQETQYF
TRBV27	TRBJ2-1	CASSGQGNYNEQFF
TRBV18	TRBJ1-2	CASSPDLRGGGYTF
TRBV11-2	TRBJ1-4	CASSSLDKLFF